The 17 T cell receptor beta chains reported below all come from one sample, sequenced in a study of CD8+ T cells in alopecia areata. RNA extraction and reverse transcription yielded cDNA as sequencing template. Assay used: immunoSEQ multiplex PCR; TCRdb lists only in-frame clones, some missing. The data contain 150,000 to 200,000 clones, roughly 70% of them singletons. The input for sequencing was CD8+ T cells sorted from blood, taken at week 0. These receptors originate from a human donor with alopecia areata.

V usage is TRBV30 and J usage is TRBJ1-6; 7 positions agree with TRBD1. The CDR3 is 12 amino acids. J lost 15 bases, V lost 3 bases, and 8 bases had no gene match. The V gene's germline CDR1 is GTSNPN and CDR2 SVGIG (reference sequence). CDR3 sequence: CAWRGTARVLHF. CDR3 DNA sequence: TGTGCCTGGAGAGGGACAGCCCGGGTCCTCCACTTT. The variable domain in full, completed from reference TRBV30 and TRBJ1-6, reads SQTIHQWPATLVQPVGSPLSLECTVEGTSNPNLYWYRQAAGRGLQLLFYSVGIGQISSEVPQNLSASRPQDRQFILSSKKLLLSDSGFYLCAWRGTARVLHFGNGTRLTVT.

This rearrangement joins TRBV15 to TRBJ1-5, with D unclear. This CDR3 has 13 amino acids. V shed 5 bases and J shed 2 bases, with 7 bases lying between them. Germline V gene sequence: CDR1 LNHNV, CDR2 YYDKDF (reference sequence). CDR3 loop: CATSPSRNQPQHF. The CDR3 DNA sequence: TGTGCCACCAGCCCGAGTCGCAATCAGCCCCAGCATTTT.

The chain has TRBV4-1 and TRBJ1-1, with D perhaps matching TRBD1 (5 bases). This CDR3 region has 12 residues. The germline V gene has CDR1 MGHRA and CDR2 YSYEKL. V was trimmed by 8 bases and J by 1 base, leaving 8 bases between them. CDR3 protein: CASEGSNTEAFF. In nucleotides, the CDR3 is TGCGCCAGCGAGGGGTCGAACACTGAAGCTTTCTTT.

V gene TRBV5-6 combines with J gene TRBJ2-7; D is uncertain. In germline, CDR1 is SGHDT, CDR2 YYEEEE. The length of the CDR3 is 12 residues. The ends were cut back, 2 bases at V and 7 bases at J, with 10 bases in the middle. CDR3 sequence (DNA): TGTGCCAGCAGCTTTGGGCGTCGGGAGCAGTACTTC. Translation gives CASSFGRREQYF. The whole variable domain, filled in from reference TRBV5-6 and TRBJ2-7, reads DAGVTQSPTHLIKTRGQQVTLRCSPKSGHDTVSWYQQALGQGPQFIFQYYEEEERQRGNFPDRFSGHQFPNYSSELNVNALLLGDSALYLCASSFGRREQYFGPGTRLTVT.

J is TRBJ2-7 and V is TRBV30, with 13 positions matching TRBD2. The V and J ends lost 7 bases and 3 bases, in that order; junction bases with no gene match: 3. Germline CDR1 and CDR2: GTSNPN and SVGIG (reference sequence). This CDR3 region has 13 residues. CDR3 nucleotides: TGTGCCTTCGGACTAGCGGGAGACTACGAGCAGTACTTC. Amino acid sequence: CAFGLAGDYEQYF.

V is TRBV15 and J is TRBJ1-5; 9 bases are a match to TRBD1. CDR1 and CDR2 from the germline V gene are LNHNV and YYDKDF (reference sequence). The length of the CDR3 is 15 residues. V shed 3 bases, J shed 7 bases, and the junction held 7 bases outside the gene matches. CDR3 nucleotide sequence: TGTGCCACCAGCAGGGGACAGGGTTTGGGGCAGCCCCAGCATTTT. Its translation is CATSRGQGLGQPQHF.

CDR3 nucleotides: TGTGCTAGTGGGTCTAGGGAGACCCAGTACTTC. Protein sequence: CASGSRETQYF. The V and J genes are TRBV12-5 and TRBJ2-5; unclear D gene. Germline V CDR1 and CDR2: LGHNT, FRNRAP. The CDR3 has 11 residues. V lost 6 bases, J lost 5 bases, and 7 bases lay in between.

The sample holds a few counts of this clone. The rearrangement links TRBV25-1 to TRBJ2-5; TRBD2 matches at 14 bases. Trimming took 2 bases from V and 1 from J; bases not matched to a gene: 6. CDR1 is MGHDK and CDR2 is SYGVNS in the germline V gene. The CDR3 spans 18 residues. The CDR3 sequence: CASSERWTSGGIQETQYF. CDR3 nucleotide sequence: TGTGCCAGCAGTGAACGATGGACTAGCGGGGGGATCCAAGAGACCCAGTACTTC.

The CDR3 region has the DNA TGTGCCAGCAGGGAACAGACCGGGTTCTACACCTTC. It codes for CASREQTGFYTF. The chain uses TRBV5-6 and TRBJ1-2; no clear D gene. V was clipped by 5 bases and J by 10 bases, with 15 bases between them. CDR3 size: 12 residues. Germline V gene sequence: CDR1 SGHDT, CDR2 YYEEEE.

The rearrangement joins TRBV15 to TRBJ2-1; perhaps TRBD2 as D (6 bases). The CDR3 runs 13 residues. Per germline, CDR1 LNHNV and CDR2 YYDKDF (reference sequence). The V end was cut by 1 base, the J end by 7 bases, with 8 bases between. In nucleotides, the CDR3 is TGTGCCACCAGCAGAGGACTAGTTAATGAGCAGTTCTTC. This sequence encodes CATSRGLVNEQFF.

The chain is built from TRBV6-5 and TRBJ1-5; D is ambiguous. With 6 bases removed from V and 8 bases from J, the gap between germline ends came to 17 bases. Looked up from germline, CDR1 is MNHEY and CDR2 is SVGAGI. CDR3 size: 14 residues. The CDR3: CASRPRLNGEPQHF. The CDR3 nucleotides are TGTGCCAGCAGGCCGCGGCTCAATGGGGAGCCCCAGCATTTT.

DNA of the CDR3: TGTGCCAGCAGTTACTCGGCGGGACAGGGTTTTTCTGGCTACACCTTC. Protein sequence: CASSYSAGQGFSGYTF. This rearrangement joins TRBV6-5 to TRBJ1-2, with 9 bases aligning to TRBD1. V lost 0 bases to trimming and J lost 7 bases; unmatched junction nucleotides: 9. Germline-derived CDR1 and CDR2 are MNHEY and SVGAGI. The CDR3 sequence is 16 residues long.

In nucleotides, the CDR3 is TGTGCCAGCAGCACTCGACTAGCGGGGGAAGAGACCCAGTACTTC. Translated, it gives CASSTRLAGEETQYF. This chain joins TRBV7-9 and TRBJ2-5; 12 nucleotides line up with TRBD2. This CDR3 comprises 15 residues. V gave up 5 bases and J gave up 3 bases; unmatched junction bases: 4. CDR1 is SEHNR, CDR2 FQNEAQ, per germline (reference sequence).

The CDR3 is CASSLQVADTQYF. CDR3 coding DNA: TGTGCCAGCAGTCTCCAGGTGGCAGATACGCAGTATTTT. The chain combines TRBV28 with TRBJ2-3; D remains unclear. Per germline, CDR1 MDHEN and CDR2 SYDVKM. Trimming left V 5 bases short and J 4 bases short, with 10 bases between. The CDR3 covers 13 residues. Full variable domain (missing parts from reference TRBV28 and TRBJ2-3): DVKVTQSSRYLVKRTGEKVFLECVQDMDHENMFWYRQDPGLGLRLIYFSYDVKMKEKGDIPEGYSVSREKKERFSLILESASTNQTSMYLCASSLQVADTQYFGPGTRLTVL.

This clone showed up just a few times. The CDR3 sequence: CARSSQNTGELFF. CDR3 sequence (DNA): TGTGCCAGAAGCTCCCAGAACACCGGGGAGCTGTTTTTT. V gene TRBV2 combines with J gene TRBJ2-2; D not certain. The CDR3 spans 13 residues. Germline CDR1 SNHLY, CDR2 FYNNEI. Trimming cost V 9 bases and J 1 base, with 9 bases left between them.

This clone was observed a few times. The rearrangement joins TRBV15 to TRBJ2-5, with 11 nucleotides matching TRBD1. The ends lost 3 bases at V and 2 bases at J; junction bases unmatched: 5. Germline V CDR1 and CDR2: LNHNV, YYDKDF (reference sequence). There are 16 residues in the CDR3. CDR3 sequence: CATSREDRGPQETQYF. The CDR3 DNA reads TGTGCCACCAGCAGGGAGGACAGGGGGCCACAAGAGACCCAGTACTTC.

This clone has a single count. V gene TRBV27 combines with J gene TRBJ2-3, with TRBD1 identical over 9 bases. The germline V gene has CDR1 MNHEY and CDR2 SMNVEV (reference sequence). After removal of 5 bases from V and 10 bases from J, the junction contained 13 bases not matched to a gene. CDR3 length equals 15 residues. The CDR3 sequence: CASSPRDREPTPQYF. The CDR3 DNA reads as TGTGCCAGCAGTCCCCGGGACAGGGAACCCACCCCGCAGTATTTT.